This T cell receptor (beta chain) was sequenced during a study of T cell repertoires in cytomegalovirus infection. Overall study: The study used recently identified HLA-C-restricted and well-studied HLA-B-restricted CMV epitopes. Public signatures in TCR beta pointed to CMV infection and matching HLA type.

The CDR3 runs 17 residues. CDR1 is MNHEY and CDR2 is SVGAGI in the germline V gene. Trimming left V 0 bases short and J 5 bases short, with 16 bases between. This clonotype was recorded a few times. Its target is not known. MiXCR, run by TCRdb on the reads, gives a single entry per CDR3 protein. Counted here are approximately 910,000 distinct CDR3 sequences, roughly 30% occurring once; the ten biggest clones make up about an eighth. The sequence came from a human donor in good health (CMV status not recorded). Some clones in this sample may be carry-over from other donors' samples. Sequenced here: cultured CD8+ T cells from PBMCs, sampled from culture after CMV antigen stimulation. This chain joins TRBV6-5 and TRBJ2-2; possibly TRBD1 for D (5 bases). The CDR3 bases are TGTGCCAGCAGTTACTCTCCCCAGGGCTTGGCTACCGGGGAGCTGTTTTTT. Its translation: CASSYSPQGLATGELFF.